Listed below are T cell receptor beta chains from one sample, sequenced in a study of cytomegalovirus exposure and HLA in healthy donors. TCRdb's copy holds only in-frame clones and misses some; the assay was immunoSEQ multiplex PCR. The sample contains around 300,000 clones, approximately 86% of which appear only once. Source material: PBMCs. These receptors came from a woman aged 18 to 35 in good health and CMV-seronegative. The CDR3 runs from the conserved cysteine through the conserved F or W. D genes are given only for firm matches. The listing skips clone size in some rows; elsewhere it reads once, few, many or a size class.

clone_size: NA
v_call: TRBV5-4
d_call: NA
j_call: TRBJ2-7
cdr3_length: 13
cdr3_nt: TGTGCCAGCAGCTTGGAACAGATGGACGAGCAGTACTTC
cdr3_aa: CASSLEQMDEQYF

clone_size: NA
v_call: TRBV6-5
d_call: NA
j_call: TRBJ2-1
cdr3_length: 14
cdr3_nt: TGTGCCAGCACCCCCGGGGGGCCGGGTAATGAGCAGTTCTTC
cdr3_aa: CASTPGGPGNEQFF

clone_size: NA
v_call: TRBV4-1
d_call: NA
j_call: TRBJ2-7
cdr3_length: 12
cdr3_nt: TGCGCCAGCAGCCAAGGAGGTTACGAGCAGTACTTC
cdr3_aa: CASSQGGYEQYF

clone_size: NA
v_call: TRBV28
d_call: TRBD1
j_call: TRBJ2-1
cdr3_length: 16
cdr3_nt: TGTGCCAGCAGTTTATATTTCGGGACAGGGGAAAATGAGCAGTTCTTC
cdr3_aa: CASSLYFGTGENEQFF

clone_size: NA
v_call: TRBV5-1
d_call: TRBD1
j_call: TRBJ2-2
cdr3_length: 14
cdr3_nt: TGCGCCAGCAGCTCCGGACAGGGCGGCGGGGAGCTGTTTTTT
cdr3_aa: CASSSGQGGGELFF

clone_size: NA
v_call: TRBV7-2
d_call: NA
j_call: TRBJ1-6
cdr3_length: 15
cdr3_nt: TGTGCCAGCAGCTTAGTCGAACAGGGTTATTCACCCCTCCACTTT
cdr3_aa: CASSLVEQGYSPLHF

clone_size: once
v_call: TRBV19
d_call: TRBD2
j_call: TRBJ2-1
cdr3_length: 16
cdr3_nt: TGTGCCAGTAGTGGGCCGCTAGCGGGGGAACCCAATGAGCAGTTCTTC
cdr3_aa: CASSGPLAGEPNEQFF

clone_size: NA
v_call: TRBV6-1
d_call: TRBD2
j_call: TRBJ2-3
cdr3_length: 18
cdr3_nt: TGTGCCAGCAGTGAAGGGCTAGCGGGGGGCGGTAGCACAGATACGCAGTATTTT
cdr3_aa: CASSEGLAGGGSTDTQYF

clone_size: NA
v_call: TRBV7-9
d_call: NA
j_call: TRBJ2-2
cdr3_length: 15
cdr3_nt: TGTGCCAGCAGCTCCTCCTTCGAGGGGGACGGGGAGCTGTTTTTT
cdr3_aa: CASSSSFEGDGELFF

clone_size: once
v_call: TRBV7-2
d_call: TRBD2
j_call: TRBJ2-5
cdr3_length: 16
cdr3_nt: TGTGCCAGCAGCTTAGCGGTACGGGGGGGCAAGGAGACCCAGTACTTC
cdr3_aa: CASSLAVRGGKETQYF

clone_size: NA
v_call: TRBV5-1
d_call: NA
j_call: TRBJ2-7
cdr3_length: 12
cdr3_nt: TGCGCCAGCAGCGGGAGAATGGGGGAGCAGTACTTC
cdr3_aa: CASSGRMGEQYF

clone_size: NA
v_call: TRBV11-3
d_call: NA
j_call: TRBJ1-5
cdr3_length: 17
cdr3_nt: TGTGCCAGCAGCTTAGATGGGCAAGGGCGGGTCAATCAGCCCCAGCATTTT
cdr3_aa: CASSLDGQGRVNQPQHF

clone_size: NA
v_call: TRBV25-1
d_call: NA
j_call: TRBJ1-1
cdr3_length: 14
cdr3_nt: TGTGCCAGCAGTGAAATCGGTCTGAACACTGAAGCTTTCTTT
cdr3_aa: CASSEIGLNTEAFF

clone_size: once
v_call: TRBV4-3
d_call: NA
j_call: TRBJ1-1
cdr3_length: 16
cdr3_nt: TGCGCCAGCAGCCCGAACATACAGGGTATGAACACTGAAGCTTTCTTT
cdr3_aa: CASSPNIQGMNTEAFF

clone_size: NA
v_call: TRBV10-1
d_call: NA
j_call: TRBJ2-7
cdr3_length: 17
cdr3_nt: TGCGCCAGCAGTGAGAGCCGGGGGAAAAGGCCCTCGGACGAGCAGTACTTC
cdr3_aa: CASSESRGKRPSDEQYF

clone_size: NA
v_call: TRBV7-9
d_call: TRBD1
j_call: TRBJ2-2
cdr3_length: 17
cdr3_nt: TGTGCCAGCAGCGAGTTACAGGGGGTTTCAGGGACCGGGGAGCTGTTTTTT
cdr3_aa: CASSELQGVSGTGELFF

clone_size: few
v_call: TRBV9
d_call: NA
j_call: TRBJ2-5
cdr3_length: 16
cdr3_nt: TGTGCCAGCAGCGGCGGCCCCCTCAGGGGTGGGGAGACCCAGTACTTC
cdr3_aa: CASSGGPLRGGETQYF

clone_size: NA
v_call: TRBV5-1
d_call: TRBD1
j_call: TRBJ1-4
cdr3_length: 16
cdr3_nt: TGCGCCAGCAGCTTGTTTCCAAGGACAGGGCGTGAAAAACTGTTTTTT
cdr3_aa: CASSLFPRTGREKLFF

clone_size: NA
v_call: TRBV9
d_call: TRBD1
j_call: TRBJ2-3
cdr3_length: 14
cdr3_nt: TGTGCCAGCAAGGGACAGTTCAGCACAGATACGCAGTATTTT
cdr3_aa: CASKGQFSTDTQYF

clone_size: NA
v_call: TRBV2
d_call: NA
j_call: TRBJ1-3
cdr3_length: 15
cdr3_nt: TGTGCCAGCAGTGAAGGGCCTCAAACTGGAAACACCATATATTTT
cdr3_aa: CASSEGPQTGNTIYF